Below are 5 T cell receptor beta chains sequenced from a single sample in a study of identifying expanded T cells in peripheral blood. The data were produced by immunoSEQ multiplex PCR, yet TCRdb's version contains in-frame clones alone and is incomplete. The sample has around 66,000 clones, more than 75% seen once. Sequencing was performed on blood. The receptors originated from a person aged 18 to 75 in good health.

The rearrangement joins TRBV5-6 to TRBJ1-3, with D unclear. V gave up 5 bases and J gave up 6 bases, with 21 bases separating them. Germline assignment: CDR1 SGHDT and CDR2 YYEEEE. The CDR3 extends over 16 amino acids. The CDR3 is CASRSSIGWSENTIYF. CDR3 coding DNA: TGTGCCAGCAGATCTTCTATAGGTTGGAGCGAAAACACCATATATTTT.

The chain employs TRBV11-2 and TRBJ2-7; 7 positions agree with TRBD1. Germline V gene data show CDR1 as SGHAT and CDR2 as FQNNGV. Trimming removed 5 bases from V and 1 base from J; junction bases left unmatched: 8. This CDR3 has 15 amino acids. The chain's CDR3 is CASSPGQVGSYEQYF. CDR3 coding DNA: TGTGCCAGCAGCCCCGGACAGGTGGGATCCTACGAGCAGTACTTC.

The chain carries TRBV5-1 and TRBJ2-1, with D possibly being TRBD1 or TRBD2 (5 bases each). CDR1 is SGHRS and CDR2 is YFSETQ in the germline V gene. This CDR3 is 17 amino acids long. Trimming shortened V by 6 bases and J by 5 bases, and 24 bases separated the two germline ends. The CDR3 DNA is TGCGCCAGCATTAGGGTTATGAGTTCGCAGGGAGACAATGAGCAGTTCTTC. Its translation is CASIRVMSSQGDNEQFF.

The rearrangement uses TRBV6-6 and TRBJ1-5; possible D gene TRBD1, 6 bases. The CDR3 is 15 residues long. Germline V lookup: CDR1 MNHNY, CDR2 SVGAGI (reference sequence). V was pared by 0 bases and J by 9 bases, with 15 bases between. The DNA for the CDR3 is TGTGCCAGCAGTTACTCCGGACAGTCCAGAAGGCCCCAGCATTTT. It yields the protein CASSYSGQSRRPQHF.

The chain carries TRBV30 and TRBJ2-5; D is perhaps TRBD1 (5 bases). This CDR3 comprises 15 residues. V was pared by 4 bases and J by 2 bases, with 17 bases between. CDR1 is GTSNPN and CDR2 is SVGIG in the germline V gene (reference sequence). Here the CDR3 reads CAWTRVQGVQETQYF. The CDR3 DNA reads as TGTGCCTGGACCAGAGTCCAGGGCGTACAAGAGACCCAGTACTTC.